A single sample gave rise to the 18 T cell receptor beta chains below, sequenced in a study of quantifying T cell responses using KT2 cells. In the study overall: TCR alpha and beta constant-region primers primed reverse transcription of RNA.

A single-stranded UMI oligo with SP2 sequence was ligated to cDNA 3' ends. An equimolar mix of RC1.1 and RC1.2 primed the beta chain across TRBC1 and TRBC2. One entry per CDR3 protein results from TCRdb running MiXCR on the UMI-ligation and nested PCR reads. The sample contains 40,000 or so distinct CDR3 sequences, about a sixth of which appear only once. Sequencing was done on a sample of PBMCs spiked with cells of the T cell clone KT2. These receptors all stem from a human donor.

The chain recombines TRBV4-1 with TRBJ1-4; D not resolved. Trimming shortened V by 6 bases and J by 0 bases, and 8 bases separated the two germline ends. Germline loops: CDR1 MGHRA, CDR2 YSYEKL. The CDR3 is 14 amino acids. The chain's CDR3 is CASSYQATNEKLFF. CDR3 bases: TGCGCCAGCAGTTATCAGGCAACTAATGAAAAACTGTTTTTT.

This clonotype has a handful of counts. The chain couples TRBV21-1 to TRBJ2-3; the tabulated D call, TRBD2, remains unverified against the DNA. TRBV21-1 is tagged as a pseudogene. The CDR3 length is 21 residues. The chain's CDR3 is CASSKRTPPCSGRRDTDTQYF. In nucleotides, the CDR3 is TGTGCCAGCAGCAAACGGACCCCACCTTGTAGCGGGAGGCGGGACACAGATACGCAGTATTTT.

This clonotype was counted a few times. The rearrangement joins TRBV6-5 to TRBJ2-3; 7 nucleotides align to TRBD1. The V and J ends lost 5 bases and 4 bases, in that order; junction bases with no gene match: 9. The CDR3 has 15 amino acids. Germline assignment: CDR1 MNHEY and CDR2 SVGAGI. CDR3 DNA: TGTGCCAGCAGTACTCGACAGGGTCCCGCAGATACGCAGTATTTT. It is translated as CASSTRQGPADTQYF.

This chain uses TRBV5-6 with TRBJ2-7; a weak D match, TRBD1 (6 bases). Germline V gives CDR1 SGHDT, CDR2 YYEEEE. Trimming cost V 3 bases and J 6 bases, with 22 bases left between them. This CDR3 region has 16 residues. The CDR3 sequence: CASSSAGTPGSSEQYF. In DNA, the CDR3 is TGTGCCAGCAGCTCCGCCGGGACACCGGGAAGTTCCGAGCAGTACTTC.

CDR3 sequence: CASSHRGLTEAFF. The CDR3 DNA is TGTGCCAGCAGCCACAGGGGGCTCACTGAAGCTTTCTTT. The rearrangement links TRBV5-4 to TRBJ1-1; 9 positions agree with TRBD1. J lost 4 bases, V lost 4 bases, and 2 bases had no gene match. The CDR3 length is 13 residues. CDR1 is SGHNT, CDR2 YYREEE, per germline (reference sequence).

This chain uses TRBV14 with TRBJ2-1; D remains unclear. CDR1 and CDR2 (germline): SGHDN, FVKESK. Trimming cost V 2 bases and J 8 bases, with 19 bases left between them. This CDR3 region has 16 residues. CDR3 loop: CASSQQVQPTVDEQFF. DNA for the CDR3: TGTGCCAGCAGCCAACAAGTCCAACCCACCGTAGATGAGCAGTTCTTC.

J is TRBJ2-7 and V is TRBV5-1; D is uncertain. This CDR3 region has 12 residues. Between the trimmed V and J ends, which lost 0 bases and 3 bases, there was a span of 4 bases. The germline gives CDR1 SGHRS, CDR2 YFSETQ. The CDR3 loop is CASSLGFYEQYF. CDR3 DNA sequence: TGCGCCAGCAGCTTGGGATTCTACGAGCAGTACTTC. The full variable domain, rest sourced from reference TRBV5-1 and TRBJ2-7, is KAGVTQTPRYLIKTRGQQVTLSCSPISGHRSVSWYQQTPGQGLQFLFEYFSETQRNKGNFPGRFSGRQFSNSRSEMNVSTLELGDSALYLCASSLGFYEQYFGPGTRLTVT.

This clonotype came up a few times. V is TRBV6-2 or TRBV6-3 and J is TRBJ1-1; no definite D call. V was trimmed by 8 bases and J by 3 bases, leaving 7 bases between them. The germline gives CDR1 MNHEY, CDR2 SVGEGT. This CDR3 has 11 residues. DNA of the CDR3: TGTGCCAGCTTTCGGGACACTGAAGCTTTCTTT. As protein: CASFRDTEAFF.

The rearrangement links TRBV12-3 or TRBV12-4 to TRBJ2-3; D is ambiguous. CDR3 length equals 14 residues. V was clipped by 3 bases and J by 5 bases, with 12 bases between them. CDR3: CASSLSAGIDTQYF. The CDR3 nucleotides read TGTGCCAGCAGTTTGAGTGCCGGCATAGATACGCAGTATTTT.

The table lists this clonotype with a few counts. The chain uses TRBV25-1 and TRBJ2-3; D is tentatively TRBD1 or TRBD2 (5 bases each). Germline V gene lookup returns CDR1 MGHDK and CDR2 SYGVNS. The CDR3 spans 17 residues. V was shortened by 4 bases and J by 0 bases, with 17 bases between the two germline ends. CDR3 nucleotide sequence: TGTGCCAGCAGTGGCTGGAGTTTGGGACGCAGCACAGATACGCAGTATTTT. This encodes CASSGWSLGRSTDTQYF.

This clonotype showed up just a few times. V usage is TRBV6-5 and J usage is TRBJ2-2; no firm D call. CDR3 length equals 13 residues. Trimming removed 8 bases from V and 3 bases from J, with 10 bases in between. Germline V gene lookup returns CDR1 MNHEY and CDR2 SVGAGI. The DNA of the CDR3 is TGTGCCAGCTTCGACTCCTACACCGGGGAGCTGTTTTTT. Protein sequence: CASFDSYTGELFF.

The chain joins TRBV3-1 to TRBJ2-2, with unresolved D. The CDR3 extends over 14 amino acids. CDR1 is LGHDT and CDR2 is YNNKEL in the germline V gene (reference sequence). V was cut by 0 bases and J by 3 bases, with 5 bases left in between. CDR3 sequence: CASSQDQDTGELFF. CDR3 sequence (DNA): TGTGCCAGCAGCCAAGATCAGGACACCGGGGAGCTGTTTTTT.

This clonotype was picked up many times. The rearrangement uses TRBV7-2 and TRBJ2-1; no clear D gene. The CDR3 loop spans 13 amino acids. From germline, CDR1 is SGHTA and CDR2 FQGNSA. V dropped 0 bases and J dropped 9 bases, with 9 bases sitting between them. In nucleotides, the CDR3 is TGTGCCAGCAGCTTAGCGCTGGCAGTTGAGCAGTTCTTC. It encodes CASSLALAVEQFF.

Only a few counts were recorded for this clonotype. The chain joins TRBV4-1 to TRBJ2-3; 13 bases match TRBD2. V lost 3 bases to trimming and J lost 6 bases; unmatched junction nucleotides: 3. The CDR3 is 15 residues long. Germline V gene sequence: CDR1 MGHRA, CDR2 YSYEKL. The CDR3 DNA reads TGCGCCAGCAGCCATACTAGCGGGGGGGCGGATACGCAGTATTTT. As protein: CASSHTSGGADTQYF.

This clonotype was counted a few times. J is TRBJ1-4 and V is TRBV12-3 or TRBV12-4; tentative D call: TRBD1 (5 bases). The CDR3 runs 14 residues. V dropped 4 bases and J dropped 8 bases, with 14 bases sitting between them. CDR3 in DNA: TGTGCCAGCAGTTCCGGGACCCTGGGAGAAAAACTGTTTTTT. Translated: CASSSGTLGEKLFF.

This clonotype turned up a few times. In nucleotides, the CDR3 is TGCGCCAGCAGTGGGGTAAGCTCCTACAATGAGCAGTTCTTC. Translated: CASSGVSSYNEQFF. This chain connects TRBV5-1 to TRBJ2-1; D is ambiguous. Germline-derived CDR1 and CDR2 are SGHRS and YFSETQ. CDR3 size: 14 residues. V lost 5 bases and J lost 0, with 9 bases in between. The whole variable domain, remainder taken from reference TRBV5-1 and TRBJ2-1, is KAGVTQTPRYLIKTRGQQVTLSCSPISGHRSVSWYQQTPGQGLQFLFEYFSETQRNKGNFPGRFSGRQFSNSRSEMNVSTLELGDSALYLCASSGVSSYNEQFFGPGTRLTVL.

The chain recombines TRBV5-1 with TRBJ1-1, with D unresolved. The CDR3 loop spans 13 amino acids. Germline assignment: CDR1 SGHRS and CDR2 YFSETQ. V lost 0 bases and J lost 8, with 11 bases in between. This CDR3 reads CASSLGPMSEAFF. The DNA for the CDR3 is TGCGCCAGCAGCTTGGGACCCATGTCAGAAGCTTTCTTT.

The rearrangement joins TRBV12-5 to TRBJ2-5; possibly TRBD1 for D (6 bases). Per the germline V gene, CDR1 is LGHNT and CDR2 is FRNRAP. Trimming cost V 4 bases and J 5 bases, with 8 bases left between them. The CDR3 sequence is 12 residues long. The CDR3 region has the DNA TGTGCTAGTGGTTGGGGGCGTGAGACCCAGTACTTC. It specifies CASGWGRETQYF.